Detailed here is one T cell receptor beta chain. There are 16 residues in the CDR3. Trimming removed 4 bases from V and 5 bases from J; junction bases left unmatched: 10. The germline V gene has CDR1 LNHDA and CDR2 SQIVND (reference sequence). This sample is part of a study of blood T cell repertoires in COVID-19. For the study at large: COVID-19 samples from acute and convalescent phases originated in the United States, Italy and Spain. PBMCs, B-cell-depleted T cells, or T cells provided the cDNA or gDNA that made up the material.

Some clones are missing from TCRdb's copy, which holds only in-frame ones; the method was immunoSEQ multiplex PCR. Among fewer than 200,000 clones listed, just over 85% were seen once. The clonotype was recovered from a man in his fifties with active or convalescent COVID-19. J is TRBJ1-2 and V is TRBV19; TRBD1 aligns across 10 bases. The sequencing sample was made of peripheral blood. CDR3 nucleotide sequence: TGTGCCAGTAGTAGGGACAGGGGCCCTGGAGGGTATGGCTACACCTTC. This sequence encodes CASSRDRGPGGYGYTF.